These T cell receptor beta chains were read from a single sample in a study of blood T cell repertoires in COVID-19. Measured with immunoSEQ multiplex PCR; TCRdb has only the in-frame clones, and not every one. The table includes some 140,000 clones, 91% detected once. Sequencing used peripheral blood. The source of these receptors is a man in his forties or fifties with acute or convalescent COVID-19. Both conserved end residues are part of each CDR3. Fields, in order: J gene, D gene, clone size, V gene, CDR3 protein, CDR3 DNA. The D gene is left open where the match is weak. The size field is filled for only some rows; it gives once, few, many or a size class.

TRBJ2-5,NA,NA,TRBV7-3,CASSPGSNEPSETQYF,TGTGCCAGCAGCCCCGGGTCCAACGAACCCTCAGAGACCCAGTACTTC
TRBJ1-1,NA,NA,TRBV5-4,CASSRPGRNTEAFF,TGTGCCAGCAGTCGACCAGGGCGAAACACTGAAGCTTTCTTT
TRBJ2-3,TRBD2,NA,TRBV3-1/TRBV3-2,CASSQLPSGSTDTQYF,TGTGCCAGCAGCCAGCTCCCTAGCGGGAGCACAGATACGCAGTATTTT
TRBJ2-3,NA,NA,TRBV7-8,CASLLAGRGSTDTQYF,TGTGCCAGCCTCTTAGCAGGGCGGGGAAGCACAGATACGCAGTATTTT
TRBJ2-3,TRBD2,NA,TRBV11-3,CAGRGLADTDTQYF,TGTGCCGGTCGCGGACTAGCGGACACAGATACGCAGTATTTT
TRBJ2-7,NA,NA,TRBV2,CASTLNVGYYEQYF,TGTGCCAGCACTCTTAATGTGGGCTACTACGAGCAGTACTTC
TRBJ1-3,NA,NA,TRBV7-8,CASSVGSGGNTIYF,TGTGCCAGCAGCGTTGGGTCAGGTGGAAACACCATATATTTT
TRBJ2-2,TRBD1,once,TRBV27,CASSRKDRVGSTGELFF,TGTGCCAGCAGCCGGAAGGACAGGGTGGGGAGCACCGGGGAGCTGTTTTTT
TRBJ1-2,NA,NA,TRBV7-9,CASSLKRGNYGYTF,TGTGCCAGCAGCTTAAAGAGGGGGAACTATGGCTACACCTTC
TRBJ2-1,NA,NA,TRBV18,CASSPSVQGWGTYNEQFF,TGTGCCAGCTCACCAAGTGTACAGGGATGGGGCACCTACAATGAGCAGTTCTTC
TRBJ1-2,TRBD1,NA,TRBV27,CASSLQGDYGYTF,TGTGCCAGCAGTTTACAGGGGGACTATGGCTACACCTTC
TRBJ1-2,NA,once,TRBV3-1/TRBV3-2,CASSQDTAANYGYTF,TGTGCCAGCAGCCAAGATACGGCGGCTAACTATGGCTACACCTTC
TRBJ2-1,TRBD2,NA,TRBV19,CASSGWTSLNYNEQFF,TGTGCCAGTAGTGGGTGGACTAGCCTGAACTACAATGAGCAGTTCTTC
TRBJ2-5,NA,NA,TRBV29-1,CSVDIHQETQYF,TGCAGCGTTGATATCCACCAAGAGACCCAGTACTTC
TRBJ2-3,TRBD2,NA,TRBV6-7,CASSSPGGDTQYF,TGTGCCAGCAGTTCCCCGGGGGGGGATACGCAGTATTTT
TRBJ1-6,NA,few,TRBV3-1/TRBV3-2,CASSQEGWNSPLHF,TGTGCCAGCAGCCAAGAGGGCTGGAATTCACCCCTCCACTTT
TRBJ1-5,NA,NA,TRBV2,CASSEQEVGQPQHF,TGTGCCAGCAGTGAACAAGAGGTTGGACAGCCCCAGCATTTT
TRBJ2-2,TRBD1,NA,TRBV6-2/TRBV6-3,CASSQGRDREHRGAVF,TGTGCCAGCAGTCAAGGCCGGGACAGGGAGCACCGGGGAGCTGTTTTT
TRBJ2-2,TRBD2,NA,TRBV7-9,CASSPLAGEDTGELFF,TGTGCCAGCAGTCCTCTAGCGGGAGAGGACACCGGGGAGCTGTTTTTT
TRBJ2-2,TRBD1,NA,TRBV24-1,CATSGTGGTGELFF,TGTGCCACCAGTGGGACAGGGGGCACCGGGGAGCTGTTTTTT
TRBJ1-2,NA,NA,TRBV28,CASSPPMAGVFRGYTF,TGTGCCAGCAGTCCCCCTATGGCAGGGGTCTTTCGGGGCTACACCTTC
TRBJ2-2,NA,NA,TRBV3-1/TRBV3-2,CASSAPGANTGELFF,TGTGCCAGCAGCGCGCCGGGAGCGAACACCGGGGAGCTGTTTTTT
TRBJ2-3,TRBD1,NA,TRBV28,CATNTPGTGGDTQYF,TGTGCCACTAACACCCCCGGGACAGGGGGGGATACGCAGTATTTT
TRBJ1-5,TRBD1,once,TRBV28,CASSRSGGANQPQHF,TGTGCCAGCAGTAGATCAGGGGGCGCGAATCAGCCCCAGCATTTT
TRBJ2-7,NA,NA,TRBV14,CASSLSPYEQYF,TGTGCCAGCAGCCTCTCTCCCTACGAGCAGTACTTC
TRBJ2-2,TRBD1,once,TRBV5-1,CASSPGVGTGTKSAGELFF,TGCGCCAGCAGCCCGGGAGTCGGGACAGGGACGAAAAGCGCCGGGGAGCTGTTTTTT
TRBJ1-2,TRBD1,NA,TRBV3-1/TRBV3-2,CASSQDLQGGLLTGYTF,TGTGCCAGCAGCCAAGATCTCCAGGGGGGTCTTCTCACTGGCTACACCTTC
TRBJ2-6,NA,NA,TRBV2,CASSSSSRIPYSGANVLTF,TGTGCCAGCAGTTCAAGCTCGAGGATACCCTACTCTGGGGCCAACGTCCTGACTTTC
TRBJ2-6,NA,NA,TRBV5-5,CASSLVAWASGANVLTF,TGTGCCAGCAGCTTGGTTGCCTGGGCGTCTGGGGCCAACGTCCTGACTTTC
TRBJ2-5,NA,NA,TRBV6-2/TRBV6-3,CASSYGGANQETQYF,TGTGCCAGCAGTTACGGAGGGGCGAACCAAGAGACCCAGTACTTC
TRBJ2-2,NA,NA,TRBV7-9,CASSLMLSNTGELFF,TGTGCCAGCAGCTTAATGCTATCGAACACCGGGGAGCTGTTTTTT
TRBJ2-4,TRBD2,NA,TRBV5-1,CASRGGARAKNIQYF,TGCGCCAGCCGCGGGGGGGCAAGAGCCAAAAACATTCAGTACTTC
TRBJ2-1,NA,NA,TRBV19,CASSMLRERDEQFF,TGTGCCAGTAGTATGTTGCGGGAAAGAGATGAGCAGTTCTTC
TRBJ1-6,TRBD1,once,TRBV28,CASSFGTGRPLHF,TGTGCCAGCAGTTTCGGGACAGGGAGACCCCTCCACTTT
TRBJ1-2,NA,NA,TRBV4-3,CASSQDVGNGYTF,TGCGCCAGCAGCCAAGATGTCGGGAATGGCTACACCTTC
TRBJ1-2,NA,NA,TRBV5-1,CASSLGIERGYTF,TGCGCCAGCAGCTTGGGAATCGAGAGGGGCTACACCTTC
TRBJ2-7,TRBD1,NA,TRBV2,CASNGDRSSYEQYF,TGTGCCAGCAACGGGGACAGAAGCTCCTACGAGCAGTACTTC
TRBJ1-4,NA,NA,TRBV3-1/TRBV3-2,CASSRRGVDEKLFF,TGTGCCAGCAGCCGCCGGGGTGTGGATGAAAAACTGTTTTTT
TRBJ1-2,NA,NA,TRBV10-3,CAISAGDSFYGYTF,TGTGCCATCAGTGCCGGGGACTCTTTTTATGGCTACACCTTC
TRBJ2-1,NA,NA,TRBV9,CASSATIGFHNEQFF,TGTGCCAGCAGCGCCACTATAGGCTTCCACAATGAGCAGTTCTTC
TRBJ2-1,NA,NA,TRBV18,CASSPRQNWVDNEQFF,TGTGCCAGCTCACCACGACAAAACTGGGTAGACAATGAGCAGTTCTTC
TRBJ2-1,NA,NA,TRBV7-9,CASTISGFSYNEQFF,TGTGCCAGCACCATTAGCGGCTTTTCCTACAATGAGCAGTTCTTC
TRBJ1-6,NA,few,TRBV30,CAWSPSEVPLHF,TGTGCCTGGAGCCCCTCAGAAGTACCCCTCCACTTT
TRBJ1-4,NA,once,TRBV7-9,CASSLEGRGGEKLFF,TGTGCCAGCAGCTTAGAGGGCAGGGGCGGTGAAAAACTGTTTTTT
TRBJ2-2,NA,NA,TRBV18,CASSPPVGRHTGELFF,TGTGCCAGCTCACCACCGGTGGGCAGGCACACCGGGGAGCTGTTTTTT
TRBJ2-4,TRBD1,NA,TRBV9,CASSLGQGEAKNIQYF,TGTGCCAGCAGCTTGGGACAGGGCGAAGCCAAAAACATTCAGTACTTC
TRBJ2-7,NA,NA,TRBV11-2,CASSFSSPYEQYF,TGTGCCAGCAGCTTCTCGTCCCCCTACGAGCAGTACTTC
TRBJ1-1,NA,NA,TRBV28,CASSLRSHEAFF,TGTGCCAGCAGTTTAAGATCACATGAAGCTTTCTTT
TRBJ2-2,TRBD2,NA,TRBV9,CASSRLAGGSGELFF,TGTGCCAGCAGCAGACTAGCGGGAGGATCTGGGGAGCTGTTTTTT
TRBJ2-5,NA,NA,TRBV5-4,CASSTPRSGFQETQYF,TGTGCCAGCAGCACCCCCCGAAGCGGATTTCAAGAGACCCAGTACTTC
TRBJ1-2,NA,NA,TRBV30,CAWSRGDYGYTF,TGTGCCTGGAGCCGGGGGGACTATGGCTACACCTTC
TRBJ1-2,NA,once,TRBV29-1,CSVEYGDLGYGYTF,TGCAGCGTCGAGTACGGGGATCTGGGCTATGGCTACACCTTC
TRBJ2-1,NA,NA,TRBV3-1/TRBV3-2,CASSQDTGGHNEQFF,TGTGCCAGCAGCCAAGACACGGGGGGCCACAATGAGCAGTTCTTC
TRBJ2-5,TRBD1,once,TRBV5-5,CASSFGQGGQETQYF,TGTGCCAGCAGCTTTGGACAGGGAGGTCAAGAGACCCAGTACTTC
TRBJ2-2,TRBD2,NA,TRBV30,CAWSVPTSGSGELFF,TGTGCCTGGAGTGTACCGACTAGCGGGAGTGGGGAGCTGTTTTTT
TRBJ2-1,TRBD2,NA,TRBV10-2,CASSDLGLAGYNEQFF,TGCGCCAGCAGCGACCTGGGACTAGCGGGATACAATGAGCAGTTCTTC
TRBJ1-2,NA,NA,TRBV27,CASSPRGSSYGYTF,TGTGCCAGCAGTCCCCGGGGATCCTCCTATGGCTACACCTTC
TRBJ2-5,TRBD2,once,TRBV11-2,CASSHPFRGGGETQYF,TGTGCCAGCAGCCACCCCTTTCGGGGGGGAGGAGAGACCCAGTACTTC
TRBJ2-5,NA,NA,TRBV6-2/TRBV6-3,CASSLEVSGTQYF,TGTGCCAGCAGCCTCGAGGTATCTGGGACCCAGTACTTC